This T cell receptor beta chain was documented in a study of blood T cell repertoires in COVID-19. Germline CDR1 and CDR2: LNHDA and SQIVND (reference sequence). The CDR3 is 15 amino acids. Trimming stripped 4 bases from V and 6 bases from J, with 18 bases between. Clones were read by immunoSEQ multiplex PCR, and TCRdb kept only the in-frame ones, dropping some. The table shows hundreds of thousands of clones, with 70% to 90% occurring only once. The chain carries TRBV19 and TRBJ1-1, with D perhaps TRBD1 (5 bases). The receptor was derived from a woman aged 70 to 79 with COVID-19, enrolled during active disease. Sequencing was done on a sample of peripheral blood. Here the CDR3 reads CASSKMEGLMAEAFF. The CDR3 DNA reads as TGTGCCAGTAGTAAGATGGAGGGGCTGATGGCTGAAGCTTTCTTT.